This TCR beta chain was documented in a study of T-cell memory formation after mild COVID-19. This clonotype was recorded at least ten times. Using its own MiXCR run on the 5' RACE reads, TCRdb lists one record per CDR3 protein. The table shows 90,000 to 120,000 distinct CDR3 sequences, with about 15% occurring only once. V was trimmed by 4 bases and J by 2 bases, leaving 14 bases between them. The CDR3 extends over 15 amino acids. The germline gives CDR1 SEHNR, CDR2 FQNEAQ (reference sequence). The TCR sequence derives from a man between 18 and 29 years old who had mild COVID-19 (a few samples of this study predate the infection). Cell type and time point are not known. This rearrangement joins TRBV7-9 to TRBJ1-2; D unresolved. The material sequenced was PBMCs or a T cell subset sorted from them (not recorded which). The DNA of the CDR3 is TGTGCCAGCAGCTCAGGCTTCGGGGAAAACTATGGCTACACCTTC. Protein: CASSSGFGENYGYTF.